The text below deals with one T cell receptor beta chain. The ends were cut back, 1 base at V and 2 bases at J, with 8 bases in the middle. CDR1 and CDR2 (germline): SGHNT, YENEEA. The CDR3 is 14 residues long. This entry comes from a study of blood T cell repertoires in COVID-19. Clones were read by immunoSEQ multiplex PCR, and TCRdb kept only the in-frame ones, dropping some. The sample lists roughly 310,000 clones; 90% were seen once. The sample taken for sequencing was PBMCs or T cells enriched from blood (not recorded which). This sequence joins TRBV11-3 and TRBJ1-2; D is possibly TRBD1 (5 bases). The receptor was derived from a man aged 55 to 70 who had recovered from COVID-19. Here the CDR3 DNA reads TGTGCCAGCAGCTTAGGGGGGGACAACTATGGCTACACCTTC. Its protein product is CASSLGGDNYGYTF. Looking up the rest from reference TRBV11-3 and TRBJ1-2 gives the full variable domain: EAGVVQSPRYKIIEKKQPVAFWCNPISGHNTLYWYLQNLGQGPELLIRYENEEAVDDSQLPKDRFSAERLKGVDSTLKIQPAELGDSAVYLCASSLGGDNYGYTFGSGTRLTVV.